The T cell receptor beta chain under discussion was sequenced for a study of cytomegalovirus exposure and HLA in healthy donors. The study's findings and limits: Whilst most TCR sequences proved rare, a subset of public TCRs occurred across many donors. Accurate prediction of most subjects' HLA-A and HLA-B alleles from TCR beta sequences was reported. Donors were assumed by presence/absence analyses to have roughly uniform sequencing depth. A later analysis linked a missense variant in DCLRE1C to the trimming of TCR beta V and J genes.

As concerns this clone: Its antigen is not known.

Researchers ran the PCR with 60 Vbeta and 13 Jbeta primers. Assay: immunoSEQ multiplex PCR; the TCRdb copy retains only in-frame clones and omits some. The sample lists about 120,000 clones, about 79% occurring once. The sequence came from a young man in good health and CMV-seronegative. Sequencing was performed on PBMCs.

The CDR3, as DNA: TGCAGCGTGGCTACAGGGGCGGCTGAAGCTTTCTTT. Translation: CSVATGAAEAFF. This chain uses TRBV29-1 with TRBJ1-1; TRBD1 matches 7 bases. The CDR3 contains 12 residues. Germline CDR1 reads SQVTM; CDR2 reads ANQGSEA. J was trimmed by 6 bases and V by 6 bases; bases with no gene match: 7.